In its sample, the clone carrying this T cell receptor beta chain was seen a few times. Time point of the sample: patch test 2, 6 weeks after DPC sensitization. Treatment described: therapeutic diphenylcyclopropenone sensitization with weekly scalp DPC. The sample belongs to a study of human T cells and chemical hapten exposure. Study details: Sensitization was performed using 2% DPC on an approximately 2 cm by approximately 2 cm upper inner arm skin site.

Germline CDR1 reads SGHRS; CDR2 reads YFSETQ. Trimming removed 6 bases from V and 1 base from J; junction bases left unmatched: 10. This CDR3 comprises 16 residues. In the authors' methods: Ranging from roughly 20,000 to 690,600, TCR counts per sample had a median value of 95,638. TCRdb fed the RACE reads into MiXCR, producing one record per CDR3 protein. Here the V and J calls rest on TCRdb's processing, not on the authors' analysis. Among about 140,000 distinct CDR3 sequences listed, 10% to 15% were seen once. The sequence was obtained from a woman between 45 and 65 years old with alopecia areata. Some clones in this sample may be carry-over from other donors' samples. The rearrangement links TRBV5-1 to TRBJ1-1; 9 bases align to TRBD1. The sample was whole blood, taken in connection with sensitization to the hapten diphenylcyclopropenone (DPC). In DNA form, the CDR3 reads TGCGCCAGCATCCAGAATCCGGGACAGGGGAACACTGAAGCTTTCTTT. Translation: CASIQNPGQGNTEAFF.